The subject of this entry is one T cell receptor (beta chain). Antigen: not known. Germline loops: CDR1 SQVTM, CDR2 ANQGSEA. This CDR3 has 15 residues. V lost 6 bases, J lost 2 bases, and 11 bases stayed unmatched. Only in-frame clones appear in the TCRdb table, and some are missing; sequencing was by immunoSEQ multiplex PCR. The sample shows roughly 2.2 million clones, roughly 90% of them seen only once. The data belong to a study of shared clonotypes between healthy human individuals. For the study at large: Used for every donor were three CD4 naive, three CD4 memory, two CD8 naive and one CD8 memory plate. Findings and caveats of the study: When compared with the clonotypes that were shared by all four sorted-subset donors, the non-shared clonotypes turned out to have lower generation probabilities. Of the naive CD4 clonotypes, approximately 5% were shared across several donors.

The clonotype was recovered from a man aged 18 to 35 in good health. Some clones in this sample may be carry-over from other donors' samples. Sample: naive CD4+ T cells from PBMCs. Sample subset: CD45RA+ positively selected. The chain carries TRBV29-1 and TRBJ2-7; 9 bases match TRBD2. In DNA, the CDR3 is TGCAGCGTGGGACTAACTAGCGGGTCCCCCTACGAGCAGTACTTC. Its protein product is CSVGLTSGSPYEQYF.